This T cell receptor (beta chain) was recorded in a study of T cell responses to AZD1222 COVID-19 vaccine. The study's findings and limits: Only a handful of AZD1222 recipients, roughly 6 in all, had baseline seropositivity. The donor cohort was predominantly white British with a female majority, and clonal diversity may have been underestimated. Repertoires were obtained solely post-peak T cell response.

The assay was immunoSEQ multiplex PCR, and TCRdb's table has in-frame clones only and misses some. The repertoire holds fewer than 120,000 clones, 88% seen once, with around 1.7% in the top ten. As regards this clone: The antigen is unknown.

Unmatched junction bases numbered 4, after V lost 3 bases and J lost 2 bases. CDR1 and CDR2 from the germline V gene are LGHDT and YNNKEL (reference sequence). The length of the CDR3 is 16 residues. The receptor comes from an adult in good health. V and J are TRBV3-1 (or the pseudogene TRBV3-2) and TRBJ2-7; 13 nucleotides match TRBD2. Sequenced here: peripheral blood, sampled on day 0 of AZD1222 vaccination. CDR3 nucleotides: TGTGCCAGCAGCCACGGACTAGCGGGGGCCCCCTACGAGCAGTACTTC. This gives the protein CASSHGLAGAPYEQYF.